The next 12 T cell receptor beta chains were all read from a single sample in a study of CD8 T cells in ankylosing spondylitis. The antigens these receptors bind are not known. TCRdb analysed the 5' RACE reads with MiXCR anew, one entry per CDR3 protein. Among just under 550,000 distinct CDR3 sequences listed, roughly an eighth were seen once. Points from the study as a whole: There was a TCR beta motif, made of several highly homologous variants, that appeared characteristic of ankylosing spondylitis blood.

Material for sequencing was blood, either unsorted or a sorted T cell fraction (not recorded which). The receptors originated from a male donor with ankylosing spondylitis.

V and J are TRBV5-1 and TRBJ1-1; possible D gene TRBD1, 5 bases. V was cut by 0 bases and J by 4 bases, with 13 bases left in between. CDR1 and CDR2 (germline): SGHRS, YFSETQ. The CDR3 contains 15 residues. The CDR3 bases are TGCGCCAGCAGCTTGGTGGAAATTGGGGGCACTGAAGCTTTCTTT. This gives the protein CASSLVEIGGTEAFF.

This clonotype was detected only a few times. The gene calls are TRBV7-9 and TRBJ2-1; D possibly uses TRBD1 or TRBD2 (7 bases each). The V end was cut by 6 bases, the J end by 4 bases, with 19 bases between. The CDR3 consists of 16 residues. Germline CDR1 reads SEHNR; CDR2 reads FQNEAQ (reference sequence). This CDR3 reads CASRGEGAGLYNEQFF. The CDR3 coding sequence is TGTGCCAGCAGAGGGGAGGGGGCTGGACTGTACAATGAGCAGTTCTTC.

V and J are TRBV10-3 and TRBJ1-1, with D maybe TRBD1 (6 bases). Per the germline V gene, CDR1 is ENHRY and CDR2 is SYGVKD. Trimming took 2 bases from V and 6 from J, leaving 13 bases between them. The CDR3 is 14 amino acids. CDR3 in amino acids: CAISEIQGRAEAFF. Here the CDR3 DNA reads TGTGCCATCAGTGAGATCCAGGGGCGAGCTGAAGCTTTCTTT.

The chain recombines TRBV20-1 with TRBJ2-7, with 9 bases matching TRBD2. The length of the CDR3 is 15 residues. The J segment lost 1 base and the V segment lost 5 bases, leaving 9 bases of the junction unmatched. Germline V gene lookup returns CDR1 DFQATT and CDR2 SNEGSKA (reference sequence). The chain's CDR3 is CSAHRRLAGSYEQYF. Written as DNA, the CDR3 is TGCAGTGCTCACAGGCGGCTAGCGGGGTCCTACGAGCAGTACTTC.

The J gene is TRBJ2-6, the V gene TRBV12-3 or TRBV12-4; D may match TRBD1 or TRBD2 (5 bases each). V was pared by 7 bases and J by 0 bases, with 13 bases between. The CDR3 totals 16 residues. The CDR3 region is CASTPRGPSGANVLTF. The CDR3 region has the DNA TGTGCCAGCACCCCCCGGGGCCCCTCTGGGGCCAACGTCCTGACTTTC.

This clonotype was seen only a few times. J is TRBJ2-7 and V is TRBV15; 8 bases map to TRBD2. The trim removed 0 bases at V and 5 bases at J, leaving 9 bases unmatched. The CDR3 has 16 amino acids. Germline CDR1 LNHNV, CDR2 YYDKDF (reference sequence). CDR3 sequence (DNA): TGTGCCACCAGCAGAGATCGGGGGGGACCCTTTGACGAGCAGTACTTC. Translated: CATSRDRGGPFDEQYF. The complete variable domain, with remaining parts taken from reference TRBV15 and TRBJ2-7, reads DAMVIQNPRYQVTQFGKPVTLSCSQTLNHNVMYWYQQKSSQAPKLLFHYYDKDFNNEADTPDNFQSRRPNTSFCFLDIRSPGLGDTAMYLCATSRDRGGPFDEQYFGPGTRLTVT.

This clonotype was detected ten times or more. The rearrangement joins TRBV12-5 to TRBJ2-2, with D tentatively TRBD1 or TRBD2 (5 bases each). In germline, CDR1 is LGHNT, CDR2 FRNRAP. This CDR3 has 14 amino acids. Trimming cost V 5 bases and J 3 bases, with 10 bases left between them. The CDR3 here is CASGGTVYTGELFF. The DNA for the CDR3 is TGTGCTAGTGGTGGGACGGTCTACACCGGGGAGCTGTTTTTT.

This clonotype appeared many times. V gene TRBV20-1 combines with J gene TRBJ2-7; the D call may be TRBD1 or TRBD2 (5 bases each). The CDR3 length is 15 residues. With 1 base removed from V and 0 bases from J, the gap between germline ends came to 13 bases. Per the germline V gene, CDR1 is DFQATT and CDR2 is SNEGSKA (reference sequence). The CDR3 DNA follows: TGCAGTGCTAGAGCCTCGGGGCGGAGCTCCTACGAGCAGTACTTC. It translates to CSARASGRSSYEQYF.

The CDR3 nucleotides read TGCAGCGTTCGGGACCCGTGGGGGGAGTTCTTC. It yields the protein CSVRDPWGEFF. The chain joins TRBV29-1 to TRBJ2-1, with a weak D call TRBD2 (6 bases). CDR3 length equals 11 residues. The ends were cut back, 5 bases at V and 14 bases at J, with 16 bases in the middle. CDR1 is SQVTM, CDR2 ANQGSEA, per germline.

This clonotype was seen a few times. This rearrangement joins TRBV10-3 to TRBJ2-7; TRBD2 matches 10 bases. CDR1 and CDR2 from the germline V gene are ENHRY and SYGVKD. Losses at the gene ends were 3 bases for V and 4 bases for J; bases not matched to a gene: 9. CDR3 length: 16 amino acids. The chain's CDR3 is CAISDVSGRLEYEQYF. The CDR3 DNA sequence: TGTGCCATCAGTGATGTTAGCGGGAGGCTGGAATACGAGCAGTACTTC.

The chain couples TRBV11-2 to TRBJ2-3; maybe TRBD2 (5 bases). The CDR3 loop spans 14 amino acids. The V end was cut by 5 bases, the J end by 6 bases, with 15 bases between. Germline V gene lookup returns CDR1 SGHAT and CDR2 FQNNGV. The CDR3 bases are TGTGCCAGCAGCCTCGGCCCGGGGTTGGATACGCAGTATTTT. This encodes CASSLGPGLDTQYF.

This clonotype was counted between two and nine times. This sequence joins TRBV30 and TRBJ2-1; D may be TRBD2 (5 bases). Per the germline V gene, CDR1 is GTSNPN and CDR2 is SVGIG (reference sequence). The V and J ends lost 5 bases and 12 bases respectively, with 20 bases between them. The CDR3 covers 13 residues. CDR3: CAWDFDRGSMQFF. The CDR3 DNA reads TGTGCCTGGGATTTTGACCGGGGTTCCATGCAGTTCTTC.